The 21 T cell receptor beta chains listed next were all sequenced from one sample in a study of T cells in localized non-small cell lung cancer. Sequencing used immunoSEQ multiplex PCR; TCRdb keeps in-frame clones, though not all of them. The sample contains approximately 43,000 clones, about 85% of which appear only once. The sequenced sample was peripheral blood, obtained before any cancer treatment. All receptors come from a woman aged 18 to 55 with stage III lung adenocarcinoma.

V usage is TRBV7-6 and J usage is TRBJ2-1; 16 bases align to TRBD2. Germline lookup yields CDR1 SGHVS and CDR2 FNYEAQ. The CDR3 spans 18 residues. V shed 4 bases, J shed 1 base, and the junction held 4 bases outside the gene matches. CDR3 bases: TGTGCCAGCAGCTCCCCGGGACTAGCGGGGGGGTCCTACAATGAGCAGTTCTTC. This gives the protein CASSSPGLAGGSYNEQFF.

This chain uses TRBV9 with TRBJ1-3, with D uncertain. Germline-derived CDR1 and CDR2 are SGDLS and YYNGEE. Trimming cost V 2 bases and J 0 bases, with 12 bases left between them. The CDR3 totals 16 residues. CDR3 amino acids: CASSVAASISGNTIYF. In nucleotides, the CDR3 is TGTGCCAGCAGCGTCGCGGCCTCTATCTCTGGAAACACCATATATTTT. The variable domain in full, completed from reference TRBV9 and TRBJ1-3, reads DSGVTQTPKHLITATGQRVTLRCSPRSGDLSVYWYQQSLDQGLQFLIQYYNGEERAKGNILERFSAQQFPDLHSELNLSSLELGDSALYFCASSVAASISGNTIYFGEGSWLTVV.

This clone has only one observation. V and J are TRBV19 and TRBJ2-1; the D is unclear. This CDR3 is built from 15 residues. V was clipped by 8 bases and J by 0 bases, with 14 bases between them. Germline CDR1 is LNHDA and CDR2 is SQIVND (reference sequence). CDR3 coding DNA: TGTGCCAGTCAAGTAGACACCAGCTCCTACAATGAGCAGTTCTTC. Amino acid sequence: CASQVDTSSYNEQFF.

The chain joins TRBV29-1 to TRBJ2-2; 7 bases agree with TRBD2. This CDR3 has 14 amino acids. CDR1 SQVTM and CDR2 ANQGSEA come from the germline V gene. The trim removed 6 bases at V and 1 base at J, leaving 5 bases unmatched. In DNA, the CDR3 is TGCAGCGTACGTCGCGGGGGGAACACCGGGGAGCTGTTTTTT. Translating gives CSVRRGGNTGELFF.

The chain couples TRBV9 to TRBJ1-1, with TRBD1 matching 11 bases. This CDR3 comprises 16 residues. The germline V gene encodes CDR1 SGDLS and CDR2 YYNGEE. The ends lost 0 bases at V and 8 bases at J; junction bases unmatched: 9. CDR3 sequence (DNA): TGTGCCAGCAGCGTAGTATGGGACAGGGGGTCGGGAGAAGCTTTCTTT. Its translation: CASSVVWDRGSGEAFF.

The CDR3 DNA reads TGTGCCACCAGCAGAGTTGACCGCCGTTACGAGCAGTACTTC. Translated, it gives CATSRVDRRYEQYF. V gene TRBV15 combines with J gene TRBJ2-7; no firm D call. CDR1 and CDR2 from the germline V gene are LNHNV and YYDKDF (reference sequence). Trimming took off 1 base at V and 4 bases at J, with 11 bases between the two ends. This CDR3 spans 14 amino acids.

The chain joins TRBV7-2 to TRBJ2-7; the match to TRBD2 covers 13 bases. V shed 5 bases and J 7 bases; nucleotides not matched to a gene: 5. The CDR3 totals 14 residues. Germline lookup yields CDR1 SGHTA and CDR2 FQGNSA. The CDR3 here is CASSGRTSGGEQYF. The CDR3 nucleotides read TGTGCCAGCAGCGGGCGGACTAGCGGGGGAGAGCAGTACTTC.

The chain combines TRBV2 with TRBJ1-5; 7 bases match TRBD1. The CDR3 spans 14 residues. Germline CDR1 is SNHLY and CDR2 is FYNNEI. Trimming removed 7 bases from V and 1 base from J; junction bases left unmatched: 4. The CDR3 coding sequence is TGTGCCAGCAAAGGGGGCCTGAGCAATCAGCCCCAGCATTTT. Encoded protein: CASKGGLSNQPQHF.

This chain uses TRBV7-9 with TRBJ1-6; D gene uncertain. The V and J ends lost 5 bases and 10 bases respectively, with 9 bases between them. The CDR3 consists of 12 residues. The V gene's germline CDR1 is SEHNR and CDR2 FQNEAQ (reference sequence). The CDR3 protein is CASSPSGSPLHF. The CDR3 DNA reads as TGTGCCAGCAGCCCCAGTGGGTCACCCCTCCACTTT.

The V call is TRBV4-1, the J call TRBJ1-4; D possibly corresponds to TRBD1 (6 bases). Germline values: CDR1 MGHRA, CDR2 YSYEKL. The ends were cut back, 3 bases at V and 8 bases at J, with 19 bases in the middle. The CDR3 contains 16 residues. The CDR3: CASSQPLRGGEEKLFF. CDR3 in DNA: TGCGCCAGCAGCCAGCCCCTGAGGGGGGGCGAAGAAAAACTGTTTTTT.

The chain combines TRBV12-5 with TRBJ2-7; D call uncertain. The CDR3 extends over 12 amino acids. V lost 0 bases to trimming and J lost 6 bases, with 6 bases between them. The V gene's germline CDR1 is LGHNT and CDR2 FRNRAP. CDR3 coding DNA: TGTGCTAGTGGTTTGGTAGACGGCGAGCAGTACTTC. Translation gives CASGLVDGEQYF.

The V and J genes are TRBV5-1 and TRBJ2-3; D might be TRBD2 (6 bases). CDR3 length: 18 amino acids. V lost 1 base to trimming and J lost 3 bases, with 21 bases between them. Per the germline V gene, CDR1 is SGHRS and CDR2 is YFSETQ. The CDR3 spells CASSLYGVGREATDTQYF. Here the CDR3 DNA reads TGCGCCAGCAGCTTGTACGGGGTTGGCAGGGAGGCTACAGATACGCAGTATTTT.

The V gene is TRBV29-1, the J gene TRBJ2-1; tentative D call: TRBD2 (5 bases). The CDR3 loop spans 13 amino acids. CDR1 is SQVTM and CDR2 is ANQGSEA in the germline V gene. Trimming took off 6 bases at V and 5 bases at J, with 14 bases between the two ends. DNA of the CDR3: TGCAGCGTCCCGCGGGCTGGGGACAATGAGCAGTTCTTC. This encodes CSVPRAGDNEQFF.

The chain links TRBV18 to TRBJ2-5, with 9 bases matching TRBD2. CDR1 and CDR2 (germline): KGHSH, LQKENI. Trimming at V came to 2 bases and at J to 3 bases, leaving 4 bases not matched to a gene. The CDR3 extends over 15 amino acids. The DNA for the CDR3 is TGTGCCAGCTCACCAGGGCTAGCGGGGAAAGAGACCCAGTACTTC. This sequence encodes CASSPGLAGKETQYF. The full variable domain, in which reference TRBV18 and TRBJ2-5 provide the parts outside the CDR3, is NAGVMQNPRHLVRRRGQEARLRCSPMKGHSHVYWYRQLPEEGLKFMVYLQKENIIDESGMPKERFSAEFPKEGPSILRIQQVVRGDSAAYFCASSPGLAGKETQYFGPGTRLLVL.

The chain has TRBV5-6 and TRBJ2-7; the match to TRBD1 covers 8 bases. CDR1 is SGHDT, CDR2 YYEEEE, per germline. The V and J ends lost 3 bases and 2 bases, in that order; junction bases with no gene match: 13. This CDR3 has 17 amino acids. CDR3 protein: CASSSFLQGGPPYEQYF. The CDR3 DNA follows: TGTGCCAGCAGCTCGTTTCTACAGGGGGGCCCTCCCTACGAGCAGTACTTC.

J is TRBJ2-1 and V is TRBV20-1, with D possibly matching TRBD2 (5 bases). Per the germline V gene, CDR1 is DFQATT and CDR2 is SNEGSKA (reference sequence). This CDR3 is built from 11 residues. Trimming removed 3 bases at V and 9 bases at J, with 9 bases between. The CDR3, as DNA: TGCAGTGCTAGTTTGGGGAGTGAGCAGTTCTTC. Protein: CSASLGSEQFF.

The V call is TRBV2, the J call TRBJ1-1; no definite D call. CDR3 length: 13 residues. Germline V gene sequence: CDR1 SNHLY, CDR2 FYNNEI. V shed 3 bases and J shed 5 bases, with 10 bases lying between them. For the CDR3, the DNA is TGTGCCAGCAGTGACGGGCAGATTACTGAAGCTTTCTTT. It codes for CASSDGQITEAFF.

Regarding this clone: At one end, the junction sequence differs from germline, possibly due to a read error. Different DNA sequences within this sample yield the same CDR3. The chain carries TRBV18 and TRBJ1-1; weak D call: TRBD1 (6 bases). Germline V gives CDR1 KGHSH, CDR2 LQKENI. The CDR3 length is 13 residues. In DNA, the CDR3 is TGTGCCAGCTCTCCACAGGGGAACACTGAAGCTTTCTTT. Protein sequence: CASSPQGNTEAFF.

This chain joins TRBV6-1 and TRBJ1-5; weak D call: TRBD1 (6 bases). The germline gives CDR1 MNHNS, CDR2 SASEGT. The V end was cut by 11 bases, the J end by 3 bases, with 14 bases between. The CDR3 runs to 13 residues. Here the CDR3 DNA reads TGTGCCGGGGGGAGGGGGGACAATCAGCCCCAGCATTTT. It codes for CAGGRGDNQPQHF.

The V and J genes are TRBV5-1 and TRBJ2-1; D uncertain. The germline V gene has CDR1 SGHRS and CDR2 YFSETQ. Trimming left V 7 bases short and J 0 bases short, with 11 bases between. The CDR3 is 14 amino acids. For the CDR3, the DNA is TGCGCCAGCGGCGTCGCAAGCTCCTACAATGAGCAGTTCTTC. Translation: CASGVASSYNEQFF.

The chain joins TRBV27 to TRBJ2-1; 7 bases map to TRBD1. CDR1 is MNHEY, CDR2 SMNVEV, per germline (reference sequence). This CDR3 has 11 residues. The J segment lost 15 bases and the V segment lost 6 bases, leaving 8 bases of the junction unmatched. CDR3 nucleotide sequence: TGTGCCAGCAGCTCCCAGGGGGTACCGTTCTTC. The encoded protein is CASSSQGVPFF.